The clone carrying this T cell receptor beta chain was seen more than once but under ten times. Its antigen remains unidentified. The CDR3 has 13 amino acids. V was shortened by 7 bases and J by 0 bases, with 12 bases between the two germline ends. The germline V gene encodes CDR1 SQVTM and CDR2 ANQGSEA. Some clones are missing from TCRdb's copy, which holds only in-frame ones; the method was immunoSEQ multiplex PCR. The table lists more than 10,000 clones, roughly 60% of them singletons. This sample stems from a study of regulatory dendritic cells for organ transplantation. About the study: Monocytes received vitamin D3 on days 0 and 4, IL-10 on day 4.

Allogeneic regulatory or mature dendritic cells were co-cultured for 4 to 6 days with CFSE-labeled sorted T cells at 1:10. General observations from the study: Memory T cells were less diverse than naive, with memory CD8+ most oligoclonal.

The V and J genes are TRBV29-1 and TRBJ1-2; TRBD1 is a possible D gene (6 bases). Material: naive CD8+ T cells from blood cultured with dendritic cells. Subset in this sample: CD45RA+ naive T cells. This receptor was obtained from a human donor in good health. CDR3 DNA: TGCAGCGCCCGGACAGTCTCTAACTATGGCTACACCTTC. Its translation is CSARTVSNYGYTF.